What follows is one T cell receptor (beta chain) and its context. Its antigen is as yet unknown. This specimen comes from a study of CD8 T cells in ankylosing spondylitis. Regarding the study as a whole: Among TCR beta sequences, a motif of eight highly homologous variants appeared characteristic of ankylosing spondylitis blood. CD8+ disease-linked clones were present at relatively low frequencies in blood.

Germline CDR1 and CDR2: WSHSY and SAAADI. CDR3 length: 13 amino acids. Trimming took off 8 bases at V and 0 bases at J, with 10 bases between the two ends. It was by quantitative 5'-RACE with molecular barcodes that TCR beta libraries were made. TCRdb reanalysed the 5' RACE reads using MiXCR and keeps one entry per CDR3 protein. Of about 360,000 distinct CDR3 sequences in the sample, 20% to 25% were seen once. V and J are TRBV10-2 and TRBJ1-1; D gene ambiguous. The origin of this receptor is a male donor with ankylosing spondylitis or in good health (not recorded which). The sequenced sample consisted of blood, either unsorted or a sorted T cell fraction (not recorded which). CDR3 region: CASGEDMNTEAFF. CDR3 nucleotides: TGCGCCAGCGGCGAGGATATGAACACTGAAGCTTTCTTT.